This is a list of T cell receptor beta chains from one sample in a study of brain T cells in children with intractable seizures. The assay was immunoSEQ multiplex PCR, and TCRdb's table has in-frame clones only and misses some. Here the sample spans approximately 330,000 clones, over 90% being singletons. Sequenced material: peripheral blood, taken more than 4 months after surgery. All receptors come from a boy under two years old with tuberous sclerosis and intractable seizures. CDR3s include the opening cysteine and the closing phenylalanine or tryptophan. Fields, in order: CDR3 DNA, CDR3 protein, clone size, CDR3 length, D gene, V gene, J gene. The D gene is left open where the match is weak. Clone sizes are given selectively: once, few, many, or a class where the clone is expanded.

TGTGCCAGCAGCTTAGGGGCTAGCGGACACACAGATACGCAGTATTTT	CASSLGASGHTDTQYF	.	16	TRBD2	TRBV13	TRBJ2-3
TGTGCCAGCAGCTTAGGGTCGAGCAGCCCATCCTACGAGCAGTACTTC	CASSLGSSSPSYEQYF	.	16	.	TRBV13	TRBJ2-7
TGTGCTAGTGGCTCGATGACAGGGATGGGGGGGTGCACAGATACGCAGTATTTT	CASGSMTGMGGCTDTQYF	.	18	.	TRBV12-5	TRBJ2-3
TGTGCCAGCAGCCGAATCCTTACCCGGACAGGATTCTACGAGCAGTACTTC	CASSRILTRTGFYEQYF	.	17	TRBD1	TRBV7-6	TRBJ2-7
TGTGCCAGCAGTTTTTTATCCCCAGGGACAGGGGCCGGTGAAAAACTGTTTTTT	CASSFLSPGTGAGEKLFF	.	18	TRBD1	TRBV27	TRBJ1-4
TGTGCCAGCAGCTTGGTTCGGCAGGGGGCCTACGAGCAGTACTTC	CASSLVRQGAYEQYF	.	15	TRBD1	TRBV5-4	TRBJ2-7
TGTGCCAGCAGGACTAGCGGGGGCCTGACTACTAGCTACAATGAGCAGTTCTTC	CASRTSGGLTTSYNEQFF	.	18	TRBD2	TRBV4-2	TRBJ2-1
TGTGCCAGCAGCCGGGGGACAGCCGTTCCCGGGGAGCTGTTTTTT	CASSRGTAVPGELFF	.	15	TRBD1	TRBV3-1/TRBV3-2	TRBJ2-2
TGCGCCAGCCTTGGGGACGACAACTCCTACGAGCAGTACTTC	CASLGDDNSYEQYF	.	14	.	TRBV5-1	TRBJ2-7
TGTGCCTGGAGTAGAAAAAAGGGGGGACTAGCGGGAAAAGAGACCCAGTACTTC	CAWSRKKGGLAGKETQYF	.	18	TRBD2	TRBV30	TRBJ2-5
TGTGCCAGCAGCCACAGAAACACTGAAGCTTTCTTT	CASSHRNTEAFF	once	12	.	TRBV3-1/TRBV3-2	TRBJ1-1
TGTGCCAGCAGTTACTTTGCGGGAGAAGAGACCCAGTACTTC	CASSYFAGEETQYF	.	14	TRBD2	TRBV6-5	TRBJ2-5
TGTGCCACCAGTGGGCTTGATAGGACTAGCGGTGGTGATGAGCAGTTCTTC	CATSGLDRTSGGDEQFF	.	17	TRBD2	TRBV24-1	TRBJ2-1
TGTGCCAGCAGCTCACAGACTAGCGGGAGGGCCGAGCAGTACTTC	CASSSQTSGRAEQYF	.	15	TRBD2	TRBV3-1/TRBV3-2	TRBJ2-7
TGTGCCAGCAGTTTTAGGGTGGACCCCCCGAGCTCCTACAATGAGCAGTTCTTC	CASSFRVDPPSSYNEQFF	.	18	.	TRBV27	TRBJ2-1
TGTGCCAGCAGCCTCGAAGGGAAGTACAATGAGCAGTTCTTC	CASSLEGKYNEQFF	.	14	.	TRBV4-2	TRBJ2-1
TGTGCCAGCAGCGTAGAGGCAGTAACTAACTATGGCTACACCTTC	CASSVEAVTNYGYTF	.	15	.	TRBV9	TRBJ1-2
TGTGCCAGTACCGTCGGGGGGGTGGTCACAGATACGCAGTATTTT	CASTVGGVVTDTQYF	.	15	TRBD2	TRBV19	TRBJ2-3
TGTGCCAGTAGTACCGTGTACACCGGGGAGCTGTTTTTT	CASSTVYTGELFF	.	13	.	TRBV19	TRBJ2-2
TGTGCCAGCAGTCCCACCCGAGCCGGTGAGCAGTTCTTC	CASSPTRAGEQFF	.	13	.	TRBV27	TRBJ2-1
TGTGCCACCAGTGATGGGTCCAATGGGTCCTACGAGCAGTACTTC	CATSDGSNGSYEQYF	.	15	.	TRBV24-1	TRBJ2-7
TGCAGTGCTAGATGGGGCTATGGCTACACCTTC	CSARWGYGYTF	.	11	.	TRBV20-1	TRBJ1-2
TGTGCCACCAGTGAGAAAGGAAAGGGCGGGGAGCTGTTTTTT	CATSEKGKGGELFF	once	14	.	TRBV24-1	TRBJ2-2
TGTGCCAGTAGTATTTCCCGACTGGGCTCCTACAATGAGCAGTTCTTC	CASSISRLGSYNEQFF	.	16	.	TRBV19	TRBJ2-1
TGTGCCAGGACCTTACGACAGGACCCTGGCGAGCAGTACTTC	CARTLRQDPGEQYF	.	14	.	TRBV19	TRBJ2-7
TGTGCCAGCTCACGCACACAGCTCCCTCGGGGCACCATATATTTT	CASSRTQLPRGTIYF	.	15	.	TRBV18	TRBJ1-3
TGTGCCAGCAGTTACAGTCAGTTGAGCTATGGCTACACCTTC	CASSYSQLSYGYTF	.	14	.	TRBV28	TRBJ1-2
TGTGCCAGCTCACCTGACGCTGGGCTCTACGAGCAGTACTTC	CASSPDAGLYEQYF	.	14	.	TRBV18	TRBJ2-7
TGTGCCAGTAGTATGGTGGGCAACGGGATTTCAGATACGCAGTATTTT	CASSMVGNGISDTQYF	.	16	.	TRBV19	TRBJ2-3
TGTGCCAGCAGTTACCGAGACAGGGGCACCTACGAGCAGTACTTC	CASSYRDRGTYEQYF	.	15	TRBD1	TRBV6-5	TRBJ2-7
TGCAGTGCTAGTTTCTCCGGGACGACCAACTATGGCTACACCTTC	CSASFSGTTNYGYTF	.	15	.	TRBV20-1	TRBJ1-2
TGCGCCAGCAGCCCGGTGGGGGAAAACACAGATACGCAGTATTTT	CASSPVGENTDTQYF	.	15	.	TRBV5-1	TRBJ2-3
TGTGCCAGCAGCTTGGTAGGGCGGGGCCCAAGGGAAGAGACCCAGTACTTC	CASSLVGRGPREETQYF	.	17	.	TRBV5-4	TRBJ2-5
TGTGCCAGCAGCTTTGGCTCGGTGGCGAATGATGGCTACACCTTC	CASSFGSVANDGYTF	once	15	.	TRBV7-8	TRBJ1-2
TGCGCCAGCAGCACCAAACAGGGGAGCTCCTACGAGCAGTACTTC	CASSTKQGSSYEQYF	once	15	TRBD1	TRBV5-1	TRBJ2-7
TGTGCCGCAGGGCCAGGGGCAGGTACGCAGTATTTT	CAAGPGAGTQYF	.	12	.	TRBV5-4	TRBJ2-3
TGTGCCAGCAGCTCCCGGGGAAACACTGAAGCTTTCTTT	CASSSRGNTEAFF	.	13	.	TRBV11-3	TRBJ1-1
TGTGCCATCCGTTCTAGCGGGAGGGCCCCCAGCACCGGGGAGCTGTTTTTT	CAIRSSGRAPSTGELFF	.	17	TRBD2	TRBV7-9	TRBJ2-2
TGTGCTAGTGGTTTGGTATTAGGGGGCAAGGACACTGAAGCTTTCTTT	CASGLVLGGKDTEAFF	.	16	TRBD1	TRBV12-5	TRBJ1-1
TGTGCCACCAGGGCAGGGGGCTATATCACTAACTATGGCTACACCTTC	CATRAGGYITNYGYTF	.	16	TRBD1	TRBV15	TRBJ1-2
TGTGCCAGCAGCACAGGGGTCCCTGAAGCTTTCTTT	CASSTGVPEAFF	.	12	TRBD1	TRBV11-2	TRBJ1-1
TGCAGCGTTGCCCCGGAGAGTCCTTTCTTT	CSVAPESPFF	.	10	.	TRBV29-1	TRBJ1-1
TGTGCCACCAGTGATTTGGACCCCCAAGGGCCCCAGCATTTT	CATSDLDPQGPQHF	.	14	.	TRBV24-1	TRBJ1-5
TGTGCCATCCCGGGGTTTAATTCACCCCTCCACTTT	CAIPGFNSPLHF	few	12	.	TRBV11-1	TRBJ1-6
TGTGCCAGCAGGCTGGAGAACGAGCAGTACTTC	CASRLENEQYF	few	11	.	TRBV2	TRBJ2-7